This entry features one T cell receptor beta chain sequence. Original data processing: Amplification of reference gene primers was used by the study to estimate nucleated cell counts. Method: immunoSEQ multiplex PCR; TCRdb's copy keeps in-frame clones and lacks some. Clone size and the V and J calls come from that table; the DNA yielded D and trimming. The sample lists about 250,000 clones, about 83% seen once, with roughly 8.6% in the top ten. Trimming at V came to 1 base and at J to 0 bases, leaving 3 bases not matched to a gene. The CDR3 loop spans 16 amino acids. Germline loops: CDR1 MNHNS, CDR2 SASEGT. The sample originates from a study of blood T cell repertoires in COVID-19. At the level of the study: COVID-19 samples, acute and convalescent, were from the United States, Italy and Spain.

The sequencing sample was made of peripheral blood. The TCR originated in a man aged 35-49 years with active or convalescent COVID-19. This chain uses TRBV6-1 with TRBJ1-3; 7 nucleotides match TRBD1. CDR3 sequence reads: CASSEVGQASGNTIYF. The CDR3 DNA reads TGTGCCAGCAGTGAAGTAGGACAGGCCTCTGGAAACACCATATATTTT.